This TCR beta chain appears in the sequencing data of a study of CD8 T cells in ankylosing spondylitis. TCRdb fed the 5' RACE reads into MiXCR, producing one record per CDR3 protein. This table holds 200,000 to 250,000 distinct CDR3 sequences, approximately 24% found once. This clonotype was counted at least ten times. CDR3 length: 15 amino acids. The V end was cut by 1 base, the J end by 1 base, with 8 bases between. Germline lookup yields CDR1 LGHNA and CDR2 YNFKEQ. The receptor was derived from a male donor with ankylosing spondylitis or in good health (not recorded which). V is TRBV4-2 and J is TRBJ1-5; D possibly corresponds to TRBD1 (5 bases). Source material: blood, either unsorted or a sorted T cell fraction (not recorded which). As DNA, the CDR3 is TGTGCCAGCAGCCAAGGGGGGGAAAGCAATCAGCCCCAGCATTTT. Its protein is CASSQGGESNQPQHF.